What follows are 18 T cell receptor beta chains derived from one specimen sequenced in a study of T cell responses to AZD1222 COVID-19 vaccine. The repertoire was sequenced with immunoSEQ multiplex PCR; TCRdb's copy has only in-frame clones and lacks some. The data show approximately 170,000 clones, more than 80% seen once. The sample here was peripheral blood, taken on day 0 of AZD1222 vaccination. These TCRs come from an adult in good health.

This clone was seen repeatedly, ten times or more. J is TRBJ2-1 and V is TRBV6-2 or TRBV6-3; no clear D gene. Deletions cut 2 bases from V and 4 bases from J, with 6 bases between. The CDR3 sequence is 13 residues long. CDR1 and CDR2 (germline): MNHEY, SVGEGT. The CDR3 bases are TGTGCCAGCAGTTACAGGGAATACAATGAGCAGTTCTTC. Translating it yields CASSYREYNEQFF.

This chain links TRBV19 with TRBJ1-4; D remains unclear. The germline gives CDR1 LNHDA, CDR2 SQIVND (reference sequence). V gave up 8 bases and J gave up 1 base, with 5 bases separating them. The CDR3 totals 12 residues. The CDR3 protein is CASSLTNEKLFF. The CDR3 bases are TGTGCCAGTTCGTTAACTAATGAAAAACTGTTTTTT.

Regarding this clone: The junction departs from germline at one end; a sequencing error may be responsible. The chain recombines TRBV2 with TRBJ1-1, with D uncertain. Germline CDR1 reads SNHLY; CDR2 reads FYNNEI. The length of the CDR3 is 13 residues. For the CDR3, the DNA is TGTGCCAACAGTACAGAGCTGAACACTGAAGCTTTCTTT. Translating gives CANSTELNTEAFF.

The rearrangement links TRBV9 to TRBJ1-4; D gene uncertain. The ends were cut back, 0 bases at V and 4 bases at J, with 13 bases in the middle. The germline V gene has CDR1 SGDLS and CDR2 YYNGEE. This CDR3 has 16 residues. The CDR3 bases are TGTGCCAGCAGCGTAGGTTTCTATCGAGGTAATGAAAAACTGTTTTTT. Its translation is CASSVGFYRGNEKLFF.

The rearrangement joins TRBV18 to TRBJ2-3; TRBD1 agrees at 9 bases. V gave up 3 bases and J gave up 8 bases; unmatched junction bases: 12. The CDR3 extends over 16 amino acids. CDR1 KGHSH and CDR2 LQKENI come from the germline V gene. In DNA form, the CDR3 reads TGTGCCAGCTCACCTTTGGGACAGGGATTTTTAATTACGCAGTATTTT. It encodes CASSPLGQGFLITQYF.

V gene TRBV28 combines with J gene TRBJ1-1; D is possibly TRBD1 (6 bases). CDR1 is MDHEN and CDR2 is SYDVKM in the germline V gene. The V gene lost 6 bases and the J gene lost 0 bases, with 14 bases spanning the gap. This CDR3 spans 15 amino acids. CDR3: CASSPGQTLNTEAFF. The CDR3, as DNA: TGTGCCAGCAGCCCCGGACAGACCCTGAACACTGAAGCTTTCTTT.

The CDR3 loop is CASSLARVISTDTQYF. Here the CDR3 DNA reads TGTGCCAGCAGCTTAGCGAGGGTTATTTCCACAGATACGCAGTATTTT. The chain is built from TRBV7-9 and TRBJ2-3, with D possibly matching TRBD2 (5 bases). The V gene lost 0 bases and the J gene lost 2 bases, with 12 bases spanning the gap. CDR1 is SEHNR and CDR2 is FQNEAQ in the germline V gene (reference sequence). The length of the CDR3 is 16 residues.

The rearrangement links TRBV10-2 to TRBJ1-2; 12 positions match TRBD1. CDR1 and CDR2 (germline): WSHSY, SAAADI. V lost 2 bases, J lost 7 bases, and 5 bases stayed unmatched. The CDR3 sequence is 15 residues long. CDR3 in amino acids: CASSEVGTGGSGYTF. The CDR3, as DNA: TGCGCCAGCAGTGAGGTTGGGACAGGGGGCTCTGGCTACACCTTC.

This chain joins TRBV11-2 and TRBJ2-7, with 7 bases identical to TRBD1. Per germline, CDR1 SGHAT and CDR2 FQNNGV. The CDR3 length is 16 residues. J lost 1 base, V lost 3 bases, and 9 bases had no gene match. Written as DNA, the CDR3 is TGTGCCAGCAGCTTCCGAACCCGGGACAGTTCCTACGAGCAGTACTTC. This encodes CASSFRTRDSSYEQYF.

This chain links TRBV7-9 with TRBJ2-2, with 8 bases that match TRBD1. J gave up 0 bases and V 5 bases, and 11 bases lay outside the gene matches. There are 18 residues in the CDR3. Per the germline V gene, CDR1 is SEHNR and CDR2 is FQNEAQ (reference sequence). The CDR3 reads CASSAGQVLLTNTGELFF. In DNA, the CDR3 is TGTGCCAGCAGCGCGGGACAGGTCCTCCTCACGAACACCGGGGAGCTGTTTTTT.

This clone has a single count. The rearrangement links TRBV23-1 to TRBJ1-6, with D perhaps matching TRBD1 (5 bases). TRBV23-1 is an open reading frame whose function is uncertain. V dropped 1 base and J dropped 8 bases, with 15 bases sitting between them. The CDR3 consists of 16 residues. The CDR3 DNA reads TGCGCCAGCAGTCAATGGACATGGACTCTCCATTCACCCCTCCACTTT. It yields the protein CASSQWTWTLHSPLHF.

The chain uses TRBV4-1 and TRBJ1-4; TRBD1 might be the D (6 bases). Germline values: CDR1 MGHRA, CDR2 YSYEKL. Trimming cost V 1 base and J 7 bases, with 13 bases left between them. The length of the CDR3 is 15 residues. CDR3 sequence: CASSQVGGGIEKLFF. CDR3 nucleotides: TGCGCCAGCAGCCAAGTCGGGGGCGGGATTGAAAAACTGTTTTTT.

This sequence joins TRBV5-4 and TRBJ2-2, with 15 bases matching TRBD2. This CDR3 has 19 amino acids. V was pared by 3 bases and J by 6 bases, with 12 bases of the junction left unmatched. Looked up from germline, CDR1 is SGHNT and CDR2 is YYREEE (reference sequence). The DNA for the CDR3 is TGTGCCAGCAGCTCGGCGGGGACTAGCGGGGGGATGCGGGCCGGGGAGCTGTTTTTT. It encodes CASSSAGTSGGMRAGELFF.

The chain employs TRBV7-8 and TRBJ2-6; D is uncertain. V was cut by 5 bases and J by 1 base, with 9 bases left in between. The CDR3 loop spans 15 amino acids. Germline V lookup: CDR1 SGHVS, CDR2 FQNEAQ. CDR3 sequence (DNA): TGTGCCAGCAGCCTCTTTGCTTCTGGGGCCAACGTCCTGACTTTC. This translates into CASSLFASGANVLTF. The whole variable domain, filled in from reference TRBV7-8 and TRBJ2-6, reads GAGVSQSPRYKVAKRGQDVALRCDPISGHVSLFWYQQALGQGPEFLTYFQNEAQLDKSGLPSDRFFAERPEGSVSTLKIQRTQQEDSAVYLCASSLFASGANVLTFGAGSRLTVL.

The J gene is TRBJ1-4, the V gene TRBV3-1 (or the pseudogene TRBV3-2), with a possible D match to TRBD1 (6 bases). V was pared by 4 bases and J by 5 bases, with 11 bases between. The CDR3 sequence is 14 residues long. CDR1 is LGHDT, CDR2 YNNKEL, per germline (reference sequence). CDR3: CASSPQGNNEKLFF. The CDR3 nucleotides read TGTGCCAGCAGCCCACAGGGCAACAATGAAAAACTGTTTTTT.

CDR3 DNA: TGTGCCAGTAGTATACTCACAGGGGGCCCGAACACCGGGGAGCTGTTTTTT. Its protein is CASSILTGGPNTGELFF. This chain joins TRBV19 and TRBJ2-2; 9 nucleotides agree with TRBD1. The V and J ends lost 2 bases and 0 bases, in that order; junction bases with no gene match: 4. CDR3 length: 17 residues. The germline gives CDR1 LNHDA, CDR2 SQIVND (reference sequence).

The V and J genes are TRBV27 and TRBJ1-1, with D tentatively TRBD1 (5 bases). The germline V gene encodes CDR1 MNHEY and CDR2 SMNVEV (reference sequence). CDR3 length: 16 residues. The V and J ends lost 0 bases and 0 bases respectively, with 11 bases between them. CDR3 in DNA: TGTGCCAGCAGTTTATCGGCGGGGACTATGAACACTGAAGCTTTCTTT. Translation: CASSLSAGTMNTEAFF.

This chain connects TRBV21-1 to TRBJ2-3; the table gives TRBD2 as D, unverified against the DNA. TRBV21-1 is a pseudogene segment. There are 19 residues in the CDR3. The CDR3 coding sequence is TGTGCCAGCAGCAAAGAGATTTGGGCTAGCGGGCGATCCACAGATACGCAGTATTTT. Its translation: CASSKEIWASGRSTDTQYF.